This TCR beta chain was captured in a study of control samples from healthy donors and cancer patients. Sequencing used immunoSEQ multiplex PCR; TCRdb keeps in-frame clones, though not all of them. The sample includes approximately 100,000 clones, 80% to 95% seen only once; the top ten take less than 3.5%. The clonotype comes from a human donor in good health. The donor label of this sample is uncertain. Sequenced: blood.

CDR3 sequence: CASSVGKNGRNSPLHF. CDR3 sequence (DNA): TGTGCCAGCAGTGTGGGGAAGAATGGGCGAAATTCACCCCTCCACTTT. The V call is TRBV11-2, the J call TRBJ1-6; no reliable D call. V was shortened by 6 bases and J by 7 bases, with 19 bases between the two germline ends. In germline, CDR1 is SGHAT, CDR2 FQNNGV. The CDR3 spans 16 residues.